This is a list of T cell receptor beta chains from one sample in a study of beta chain features in type 1 diabetes. This table comes from immunoSEQ multiplex PCR, and its TCRdb copy is limited to in-frame clones, with some not included. The sample has 150,000 to 200,000 clones, roughly 9% seen once. The sequencing sample was made of central memory CD4+ T cells from blood. These receptor sequences come from a woman in her thirties with type 1 diabetes. The CDR3 runs from the conserved cysteine through the conserved F or W. Each record gives: J gene, V gene, D gene, clone size, CDR3 DNA, CDR3 protein. A D gene is named only where the DNA matches it firmly. Size is stated for part of the rows, as once, few or many counts, or as a class when the clone is expanded.

TRBJ2-1,TRBV19,TRBD1,many,TGTGCCAGTAGTATAGGACAGGGTGAGCAGTTCTTC,CASSIGQGEQFF
TRBJ2-2,TRBV4-2,TRBD2,few,TGTGCCAGCAGCCCAGAACCGCAGACTAGCGGGAGATCCGGGGAGCTGTTTTTT,CASSPEPQTSGRSGELFF
TRBJ2-6,TRBV28,NA,NA,TGTGCCAGCAGTTTAATGGGGGGAACTCTCCCTGGGGCCAACGTCCTGACTTTC,CASSLMGGTLPGANVLTF
TRBJ1-2,TRBV2,NA,NA,TGTGCCAGCAGTGACCAGGGGACCGACTATGGCTACACCTTC,CASSDQGTDYGYTF
TRBJ2-7,TRBV11-1,TRBD1,few,TGTGCCAGCTCCCTGGCGGGACAGGGGGTGTACGAGCAGTACTTC,CASSLAGQGVYEQYF
TRBJ2-1,TRBV27,NA,few,TGTGCCAGCAGTTCCCGCCACTTAGACAATGAGCAGTTCTTC,CASSSRHLDNEQFF
TRBJ1-5,TRBV9,TRBD1,NA,TGTGCCAGCAGCGTAGACAGGGGCCAGCCCCAGCATTTT,CASSVDRGQPQHF
TRBJ2-1,TRBV28,TRBD2,NA,TGTGCCAGCAGTTTAGGTCTAGCGGGAAGGGGTGAGCAGTTCTTC,CASSLGLAGRGEQFF
TRBJ2-7,TRBV15,NA,NA,TGTGCCACCAGCAGAGATACTGCGTACGCTCGGGAGCAGTACTTC,CATSRDTAYAREQYF
TRBJ2-7,TRBV18,TRBD2,NA,TGTGCCAGCTCACTGGGACTAGCGGGAGCTGAAGGTGAGCAGTACTTC,CASSLGLAGAEGEQYF
TRBJ1-2,TRBV27,TRBD1,NA,TGTGCCAGCAGCGTTACCCGAGGACAGGGCTGGGGCTACACCTTC,CASSVTRGQGWGYTF
TRBJ2-5,TRBV28,TRBD1,NA,TGTGCCAGCAGTCGAGACAGGGGCCGAGAGACCCAGTACTTC,CASSRDRGRETQYF
TRBJ1-1,TRBV14,NA,few,TGTGCCAGCAGCCAAGTAACGGCAGACAGACCAGCTTTCTTT,CASSQVTADRPAFF
TRBJ1-2,TRBV15,TRBD1,few,TGTGCCACCAGCACTACAAACAGGGGGCCGGGCTATGGCTACACCTTC,CATSTTNRGPGYGYTF
TRBJ1-1,TRBV5-1,TRBD1,few,TGCGCCAGCAGCCCGCGACAGGGGGTGAGTGGAGAAGCTTTCTTT,CASSPRQGVSGEAFF
TRBJ1-4,TRBV19,NA,few,TGTGCCACCGGCGGGGCGGGAGAAAAACTGTTTTTT,CATGGAGEKLFF
TRBJ2-7,TRBV5-1,TRBD2,NA,TGCGCCAGCAGCTTGGATGGGACTAGCGGGATCTACGAGCAGTACTTC,CASSLDGTSGIYEQYF
TRBJ1-1,TRBV6-5,NA,few,TGTGCCAGCAGTTACTCAAGCAACACTGAAGCTTTCTTT,CASSYSSNTEAFF
TRBJ1-2,TRBV19,NA,NA,TGTGCCAGTAGTACCTTTAACTCAGGGAACTATGGCTACACCTTC,CASSTFNSGNYGYTF
TRBJ2-3,TRBV29-1,NA,NA,TGCAGCTTGAGTATTGGGCAACCAGATACGCAGTATTTT,CSLSIGQPDTQYF
TRBJ2-7,TRBV20-1,NA,few,TGCAGTGCCCCATCCTACGGCGAGCAGTACTTC,CSAPSYGEQYF
TRBJ2-2,TRBV5-1,TRBD2,few,TGCGCCAGCAGCCTGGACCCCGGGACTACCTACACCGGGGAGCTGTTTTTT,CASSLDPGTTYTGELFF
TRBJ2-2,TRBV28,NA,NA,TGTGCCAGCAGTCCCGTTTGGTGGAGGGGGCATGGCACCGGGGAGCTGTTTTTT,CASSPVWWRGHGTGELFF
TRBJ2-1,TRBV9,TRBD2,NA,TGTGCCAGCAGCGTATCGACGAGGGAGGGACTAGCGGGAGAGGGCGAGCAGTTCTTC,CASSVSTREGLAGEGEQFF
TRBJ2-3,TRBV11-2,NA,NA,TGTGCCAGCAGCTCCCTAGCCGCAGATACGCAGTATTTT,CASSSLAADTQYF
TRBJ2-7,TRBV15,NA,NA,TGTGCCACCAGCGCGGCTAGCCCTCGCGACGAGCAGTACTTC,CATSAASPRDEQYF
TRBJ1-1,TRBV6-1,TRBD1,NA,TGTGCCAGCAGTGCCGGGACAGGGTACGGTTTCACTGAAGCTTTCTTT,CASSAGTGYGFTEAFF
TRBJ2-5,TRBV7-3,TRBD1,NA,TGTGCCAGCAGCTCGGGACAGGGGGAAGAGACCCAGTACTTC,CASSSGQGEETQYF
TRBJ2-5,TRBV30,TRBD2,many,TGTGCCTGGACCCCCGGGACTACTTCGCAAGAGACCCAGTACTTC,CAWTPGTTSQETQYF
TRBJ1-1,TRBV30,NA,NA,TGTGCCTGGGGGCGGGGGACTTTGAACACTGAAGCTTTCTTT,CAWGRGTLNTEAFF
TRBJ1-2,TRBV5-4,NA,NA,TGTGCCAGCAGCCAAAGTTCGGGTGGCAGTTATGGCTACACCTTC,CASSQSSGGSYGYTF
TRBJ1-2,TRBV11-2,TRBD1,NA,TGTGCCAGCAGCTTTGGGACAGGCAGCTATGGCTACACCTTC,CASSFGTGSYGYTF
TRBJ2-3,TRBV29-1,NA,NA,TGCAGCGTTGAAGATACCCGGGTGGATACGCAGTATTTT,CSVEDTRVDTQYF
TRBJ1-4,TRBV6-5,TRBD1,few,TGTGCCAGCAAAATCGGGACAGGGTACGAAAAACTGTTTTTT,CASKIGTGYEKLFF
TRBJ2-5,TRBV6-1,NA,few,TGTGCCAGCACACAGCAATTCTCAGAGACCCAGTACTTC,CASTQQFSETQYF
TRBJ2-5,TRBV30,TRBD2,few,TGTGCCTGGAGTGTACTAGCGGAGACCCAGTACTTC,CAWSVLAETQYF
TRBJ2-5,TRBV28,NA,NA,TGTGCCAGCAATGCACGGGAGACCCAGTACTTC,CASNARETQYF
TRBJ1-1,TRBV19,NA,NA,TGTGCCAGTAGTACCGACTTGGGGGGCACTGAAGCTTTCTTT,CASSTDLGGTEAFF
TRBJ2-7,TRBV29-1,TRBD2,NA,TGCAGCGTTGGCGGGAGGGGTTACGAGCAGTACTTC,CSVGGRGYEQYF
TRBJ1-1,TRBV4-1,NA,NA,TGCGCCAGCAGCCAAGATTGGATAGAGGGGGACCTGAACACTGAAGCTTTCTTT,CASSQDWIEGDLNTEAFF
TRBJ2-5,TRBV11-3,NA,many,TGTGCCAGCAGCTTAGGAGAGGAGACCCAGTACTTC,CASSLGEETQYF